The 8 T cell receptor beta chains reported below all come from one sample, sequenced in a study of T cell repertoires in cytomegalovirus infection. TCRdb fed the reads into MiXCR, producing one record per CDR3 protein. The sample lists 750,000 to 900,000 distinct CDR3 sequences, almost 30% occurring once. What these receptors recognize is not known. The sequences come from cultured CD8+ T cells from PBMCs, collected from culture after CMV antigen stimulation. The origin of the receptors is a human donor in good health (CMV status not recorded). Some clones in this sample may be carry-over from other donors' samples.

This clonotype was recorded many times. This sequence joins TRBV7-2 and TRBJ2-7, with 13 bases aligning to TRBD2. Losses at the gene ends were 3 bases for V and 7 bases for J; bases not matched to a gene: 6. The CDR3 is made up of 15 amino acids. Germline-derived CDR1 and CDR2 are SGHTA and FQGNSA. CDR3 sequence: CASSFTSGGAGEQYV. CDR3 sequence (DNA): TGTGCCAGCAGCTTTACTAGCGGGGGGGCCGGGGAGCAGTACGTC.

This clonotype was detected only a few times. The CDR3: CASSQYAPRSSYNEQFF. The CDR3 DNA reads TGTGCCAGCAGCCAATACGCTCCCCGGAGCTCCTACAATGAGCAGTTCTTC. The chain recombines TRBV3-1 with TRBJ2-1, with D uncertain. V was trimmed by 2 bases and J by 0 bases, leaving 14 bases between them. This CDR3 is built from 17 residues. Germline CDR1 and CDR2: LGHDT and YNNKEL (reference sequence).

V and J are TRBV20-1 and TRBJ2-7, with a possible D match to TRBD2 (6 bases). Per the germline V gene, CDR1 is DFQATT and CDR2 is SNEGSKA (reference sequence). Trimming removed 5 bases at V and 0 bases at J, with 14 bases between. This CDR3 is 14 amino acids long. CDR3 coding DNA: TGCAGTGCTTTCGGTGGGGGGACCTCCTACGAGCAGTACTTC. As protein: CSAFGGGTSYEQYF.

This clonotype was found many times. The chain recombines TRBV7-2 with TRBJ1-6; 7 bases are shared with TRBD1. The CDR3 covers 13 residues. Germline V gene data show CDR1 as SGHTA and CDR2 as FQGNSA. V trimming: 4 bases; J trimming: 8 bases; junction bases outside the gene matches: 2. The chain's CDR3 is CASSSTGYSPLHF. In nucleotides, the CDR3 is TGTGCCAGCAGCTCGACAGGGTATTCACCCCTCCACTTT.

V gene TRBV7-6 combines with J gene TRBJ2-5; D is unclear. Germline loops: CDR1 SGHVS, CDR2 FNYEAQ. CDR3 length: 14 residues. V lost 5 bases, J lost 7 bases, and 17 bases lay in between. Written as DNA, the CDR3 is TGTGCCAGCAGCCCGTGGATGGGGTTGGCGACCCAGTACTTC. Translated, it gives CASSPWMGLATQYF.

The chain couples TRBV7-3 to TRBJ2-5; 7 nucleotides line up with TRBD1. CDR1 and CDR2 from the germline V gene are SGHTA and FQGTGA. The length of the CDR3 is 15 residues. The ends lost 5 bases at V and 1 base at J; junction bases unmatched: 7. The CDR3 here is CASSPGTDLQETQYF. The CDR3 nucleotides are TGTGCCAGCAGCCCCGGGACAGATCTCCAAGAGACCCAGTACTTC. Using reference TRBV7-3 and TRBJ2-5 for the parts outside the CDR3, the full variable domain is GAGVSQTPSNKVTEKGKYVELRCDPISGHTALYWYRQSLGQGPEFLIYFQGTGAADDSGLPNDRFFAVRPEGSVSTLKIQRTERGDSAVYLCASSPGTDLQETQYFGPGTRLLVL.

This clonotype was counted a few times. The chain uses TRBV12-3 or TRBV12-4 and TRBJ1-2; 8 bases map to TRBD1. This CDR3 region has 16 residues. V trimming: 6 bases; J trimming: 2 bases; junction bases outside the gene matches: 11. This CDR3 is CASSQTQQGGNYGYTF. As DNA, the CDR3 is TGTGCCAGCAGCCAGACCCAACAGGGGGGAAACTATGGCTACACCTTC.

This clonotype was observed a handful of times. The rearrangement uses TRBV2 and TRBJ1-5; D not certain. V lost 8 bases to trimming and J lost 9 bases, with 14 bases between them. CDR1 is SNHLY and CDR2 is FYNNEI in the germline V gene. The CDR3 is 12 amino acids. The CDR3 region has the DNA TGTGCCAGCCATAAACACTCGATGCCCCAGCATTTT. Translating it yields CASHKHSMPQHF.